This TCR beta chain was obtained from a study of a mutant IDH1 vaccine in newly diagnosed glioma. Overall study context: Treated patients had a mean age of around 39 years and a sex split that was around 62% male and about 40% female. Previous treatment comprised radiotherapy, temozolomide, or both, mostly both.

The V gene lost 1 base and the J gene lost 7 bases, with 11 bases spanning the gap. The CDR3 covers 13 residues. Per germline, CDR1 SGHNT and CDR2 YENEEA. Whole-study results and caveats: Pseudoprogression seemingly bore no relation to changes in top peripheral T cell clonotypes.

Comment on this clone: Its antigen is not identified.

The data were produced by immunoSEQ multiplex PCR, yet TCRdb's version contains in-frame clones alone and is incomplete. The sample has more than 80,000 clones; about four fifths are singletons. The time point was: baseline, week 1 (first vaccination visit). The treatment: pre-vaccination baseline after standard-of-care therapy. The sample consisted of PBMCs, taken from a glioma patient treated with radiotherapy, temozolomide or both. The chain combines TRBV11-3 with TRBJ2-7, with D hard to call. This clonotype originated in a woman in her forties or fifties with glioma. Written as DNA, the CDR3 is TGTGCCAGCAGCTTAGCCACGACGGAGGAGCAGTACTTC. Translation gives CASSLATTEEQYF.